This TCR beta chain was sequenced for a study of blood T cell repertoires in COVID-19 (dated by TCRdb to 2020 to 2021). A note on the overall study: Collaborator samples came from the United States, Italy and Spain and covered acute and convalescent phases of COVID-19. HLA class I and class II types, where available, came from metadata supplied by the sample provider rather than from assay-based typing. Samples were obtained from the ongoing ImmuneRACE study (first 160 participants) and from over a thousand subjects provided by 6 global collaborators. The material from the prospective study consisted of cDNA or gDNA derived from T cells, B-cell-depleted T cells, or PBMCs. The repertoires were released in a freely available public database intended as a resource for research on the immune response to SARS-CoV-2. Sample metadata almost always included a de-identified subject ID, COVID-19 status, age in years and sex. Deeply sampled blood TCRbeta repertoires from subjects exposed to, actively infected with, or recovered from COVID-19 were included in the dataset. Points the paper makes about the study in general: How much clinical and demographic metadata was included differed by source and by participant, and the metadata was provided uncurated.

TCRbeta CDR3 regions were amplified from genomic DNA by means of the immunoSEQ Assay, a bias-controlled multiplex PCR. In the paper's pipeline: Within the assay, amplification of reference gene primers was used to estimate how many nucleated cells each sample contained. To quantify the absolute abundance of each unique TCRbeta CDR3 rearrangement, sequence reads were collapsed and filtered. Productive Simpson clonality was computed per sample as the square root of Simpson's diversity index over productive rearrangements. What TCRdb holds here is the immuneACCESS table cut down to in-frame rearrangements. Part of the clones is not present; checked against another copy, under half of the missing clones reflect an unresolved V gene, and the others are unexplained. The V and J calls and the clone size are those of that table, but D and trimming were determined from the DNA. The sample records 150,000 to 200,000 clones, 80% to 90% of which are singletons. Approximately 2% of the sample comes from the top ten.

Samples from volunteer blood donors who had recovered from COVID-19 were contributed by a second Seattle source. The collaborating institutions used their own protocols to collect whole blood in K2EDTA tubes. For TCRbeta analysis, collaborators shipped samples in one of three forms: frozen whole blood, isolated PBMCs, or DNA extracted from either of those sample types. As for this clone: What antigen it recognizes has not been identified. No much larger clone exists at a distance of one base, and base qualities are not known.

The sequencing sample was made of peripheral blood. The receptor's source is a man aged 18 to 29 who had recovered from COVID-19.

The CDR3 has the sequence CASSLPARGPSTDTQYF. The base sequence is TGTGCCAGCAGCTTACCCGCGAGAGGGCCTAGCACAGATACGCAGTATTTT. The rearrangement joined TRBV7-9 to TRBJ2-3; tentative D gene TRBD2, with 5 bases matching. The V end loses 2 bases and the J end loses 0 bases, and a stretch of 15 bases separates them. CDR1 SEHNR and CDR2 FQNEAQ were looked up in the germline V gene (reference sequence). From the cysteine up to the phenylalanine, the CDR3 has a length of 17 residues. The DNA shown is the 51-base CDR3, in frame from base 1. With the portions outside the CDR3 filled from the reference TRBV7-9 and TRBJ2-3 genes, the complete variable region becomes DTGVSQNPRHKITKRGQNVTFRCDPISEHNRLYWYRQTLGQGPEFLTYFQNEAQLEKSRLLSDRFSAERPKGSFSTLEIQRTEQGDSAMYLCASSLPARGPSTDTQYFGPGTRLTVL.